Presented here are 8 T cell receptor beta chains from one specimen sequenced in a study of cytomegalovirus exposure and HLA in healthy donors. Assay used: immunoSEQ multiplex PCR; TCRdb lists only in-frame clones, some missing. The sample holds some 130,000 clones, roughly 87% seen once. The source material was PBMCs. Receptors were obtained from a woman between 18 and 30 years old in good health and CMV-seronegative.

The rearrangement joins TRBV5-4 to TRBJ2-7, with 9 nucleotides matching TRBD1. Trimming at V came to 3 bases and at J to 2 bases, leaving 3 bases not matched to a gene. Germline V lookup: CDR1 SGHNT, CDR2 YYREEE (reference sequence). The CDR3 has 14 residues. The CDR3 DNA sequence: TGTGCCAGCAGCTCCCGACAGGGGGCCTACGAGCAGTACTTC. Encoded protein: CASSSRQGAYEQYF. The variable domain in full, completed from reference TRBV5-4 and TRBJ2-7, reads ETGVTQSPTHLIKTRGQQVTLRCSSQSGHNTVSWYQQALGQGPQFIFQYYREEENGRGNFPPRFSGLQFPNYSSELNVNALELDDSALYLCASSSRQGAYEQYFGPGTRLTVT.

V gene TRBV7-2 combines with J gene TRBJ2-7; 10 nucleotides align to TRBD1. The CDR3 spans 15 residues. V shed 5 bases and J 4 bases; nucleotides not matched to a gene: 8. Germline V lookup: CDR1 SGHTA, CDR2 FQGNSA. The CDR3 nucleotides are TGTGCCAGCAGCGGCCGGGACAGGGGACGGTACGAGCAGTACTTC. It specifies CASSGRDRGRYEQYF.

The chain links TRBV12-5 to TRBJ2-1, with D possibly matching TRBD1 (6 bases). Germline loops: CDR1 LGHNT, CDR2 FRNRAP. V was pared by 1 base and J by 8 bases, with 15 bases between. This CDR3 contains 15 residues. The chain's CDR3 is CASGLALRDIDEQFF. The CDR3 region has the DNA TGTGCTAGTGGTTTGGCGCTAAGGGACATCGATGAGCAGTTCTTC.

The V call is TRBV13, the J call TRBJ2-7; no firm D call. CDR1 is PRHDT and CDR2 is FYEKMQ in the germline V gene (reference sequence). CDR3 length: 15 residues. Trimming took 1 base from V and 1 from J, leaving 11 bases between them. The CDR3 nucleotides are TGTGCCAGCAGCTTAGACCTAGTCGGGTCCTACGAGCAGTACTTC. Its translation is CASSLDLVGSYEQYF.

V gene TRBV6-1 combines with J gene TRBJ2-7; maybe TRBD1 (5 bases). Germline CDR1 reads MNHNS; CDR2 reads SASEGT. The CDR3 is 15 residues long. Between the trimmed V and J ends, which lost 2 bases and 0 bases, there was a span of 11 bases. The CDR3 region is CASSERGLSSYEQYF. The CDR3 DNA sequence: TGTGCCAGCAGTGAAAGGGGTTTAAGCTCCTACGAGCAGTACTTC.

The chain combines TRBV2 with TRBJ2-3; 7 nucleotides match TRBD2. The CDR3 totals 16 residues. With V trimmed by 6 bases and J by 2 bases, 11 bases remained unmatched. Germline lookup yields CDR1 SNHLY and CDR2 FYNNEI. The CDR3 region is CASRRQAGLTTDTQYF. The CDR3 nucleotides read TGTGCCAGCAGGAGACAAGCGGGGCTTACCACAGATACGCAGTATTTT.

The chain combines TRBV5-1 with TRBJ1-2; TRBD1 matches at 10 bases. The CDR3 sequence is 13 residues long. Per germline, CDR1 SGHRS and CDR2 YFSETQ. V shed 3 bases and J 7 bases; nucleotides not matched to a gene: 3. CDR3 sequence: CASSYDRGPGYTF. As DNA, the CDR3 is TGCGCCAGCAGCTACGACAGGGGGCCTGGCTACACCTTC.

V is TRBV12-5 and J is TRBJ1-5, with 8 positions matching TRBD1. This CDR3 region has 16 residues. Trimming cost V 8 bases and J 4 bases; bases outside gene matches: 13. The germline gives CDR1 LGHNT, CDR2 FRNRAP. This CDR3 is CASNIRGLRGNQPQHF. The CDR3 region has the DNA TGTGCTAGTAACATCAGGGGGCTACGTGGGAATCAGCCCCAGCATTTT.